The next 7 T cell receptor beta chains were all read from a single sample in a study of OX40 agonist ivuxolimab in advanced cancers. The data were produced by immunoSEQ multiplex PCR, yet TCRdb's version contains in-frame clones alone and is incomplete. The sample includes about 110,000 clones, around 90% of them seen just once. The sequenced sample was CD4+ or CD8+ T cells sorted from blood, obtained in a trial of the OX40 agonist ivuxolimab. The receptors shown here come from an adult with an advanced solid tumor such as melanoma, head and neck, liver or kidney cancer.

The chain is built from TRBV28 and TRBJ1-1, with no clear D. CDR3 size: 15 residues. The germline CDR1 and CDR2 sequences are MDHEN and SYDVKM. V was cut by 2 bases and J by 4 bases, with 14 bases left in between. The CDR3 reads CASSLAAGLGTEAFF. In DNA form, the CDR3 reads TGTGCCAGCAGTTTAGCGGCGGGCTTAGGCACTGAAGCTTTCTTT.

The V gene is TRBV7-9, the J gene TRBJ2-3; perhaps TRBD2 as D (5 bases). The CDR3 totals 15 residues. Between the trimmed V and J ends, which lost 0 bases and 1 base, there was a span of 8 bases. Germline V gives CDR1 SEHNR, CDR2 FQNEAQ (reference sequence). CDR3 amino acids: CASSLAGIRTDTQYF. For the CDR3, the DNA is TGTGCCAGCAGCTTAGCCGGGATCCGCACAGATACGCAGTATTTT.

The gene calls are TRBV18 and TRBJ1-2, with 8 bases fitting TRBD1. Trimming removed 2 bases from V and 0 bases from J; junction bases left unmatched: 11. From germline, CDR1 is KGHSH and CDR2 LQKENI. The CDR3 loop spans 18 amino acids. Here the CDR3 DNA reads TGTGCCAGCTCACCAATCGGACAGGGTGTATGGGCTAACTATGGCTACACCTTC. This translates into CASSPIGQGVWANYGYTF. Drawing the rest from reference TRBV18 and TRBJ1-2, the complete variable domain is NAGVMQNPRHLVRRRGQEARLRCSPMKGHSHVYWYRQLPEEGLKFMVYLQKENIIDESGMPKERFSAEFPKEGPSILRIQQVVRGDSAAYFCASSPIGQGVWANYGYTFGSGTRLTVV.

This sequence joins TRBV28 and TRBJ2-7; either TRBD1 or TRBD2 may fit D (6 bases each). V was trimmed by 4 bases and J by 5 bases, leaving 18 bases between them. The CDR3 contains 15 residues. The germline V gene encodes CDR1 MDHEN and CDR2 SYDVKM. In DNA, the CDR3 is TGTGCCAGCAGTTGGAGAGGGGGAGGCTTCGACGAGCAGTACTTC. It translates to CASSWRGGGFDEQYF.

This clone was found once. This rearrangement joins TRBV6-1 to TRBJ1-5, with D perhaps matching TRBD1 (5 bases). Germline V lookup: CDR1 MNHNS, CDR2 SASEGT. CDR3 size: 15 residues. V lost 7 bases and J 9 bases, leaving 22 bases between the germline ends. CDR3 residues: CASKGTKDGDLPQHF. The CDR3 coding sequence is TGTGCCAGCAAGGGGACCAAAGATGGGGACCTGCCCCAGCATTTT.

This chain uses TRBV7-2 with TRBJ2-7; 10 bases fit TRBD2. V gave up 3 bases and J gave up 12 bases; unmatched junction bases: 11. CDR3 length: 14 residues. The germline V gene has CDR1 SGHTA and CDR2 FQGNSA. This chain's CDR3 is CASSFRLAGQSLYF. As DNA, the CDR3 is TGTGCCAGCAGCTTTCGACTAGCGGGCCAGTCGCTGTACTTC. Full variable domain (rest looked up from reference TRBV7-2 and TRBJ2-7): GAGVSQSPSNKVTEKGKDVELRCDPISGHTALYWYRQSLGQGLEFLIYFQGNSAPDKSGLPSDRFSAERTGGSVSTLTIQRTQQEDSAVYLCASSFRLAGQSLYFGPGTRLTVT.

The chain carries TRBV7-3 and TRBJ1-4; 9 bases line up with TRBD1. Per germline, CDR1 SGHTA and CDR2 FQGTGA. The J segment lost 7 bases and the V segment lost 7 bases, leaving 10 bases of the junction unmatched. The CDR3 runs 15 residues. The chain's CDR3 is CASTPRGTGREKLFF. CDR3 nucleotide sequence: TGTGCCAGCACCCCGAGAGGGACAGGGCGTGAAAAACTGTTTTTT.